This T cell receptor beta chain was recorded in a study of breast tumors, draining lymph nodes, adjacent tissues. Study results and limitations: That most tumor T cells come from lymph nodes remained unproven. Luminal-like breast cancer showed significantly greater tumor-nontumor repertoire similarity than basal-like breast cancer did. Compared with lymph nodes, tumors were less diverse; compared with nontumor tissue, more.

Axillary draining lymph nodes of breast cancer patients supplied the node samples. TCRdb reprocessed the multiplex PCR reads with MiXCR, giving one entry per CDR3 protein. The data show about 200,000 distinct CDR3 sequences, around 33% seen once. Comments on this clonotype: Its antigen is undetermined.

Source material: axillary lymph node tissue. The sequence was obtained from a female donor with breast cancer. Some clones in this sample may be carry-over from other donors' samples.

The CDR3 loop is CAPGGGSNQPQHF. The CDR3 DNA is TGTGCCCCCGGGGGGGGTAGCAATCAGCCCCAGCATTTT. The J gene is TRBJ1-5, the V gene TRBV15, with D possibly TRBD1 on 5 matching bases. The V gene's germline CDR1 is LNHNV and CDR2 YYDKDF (reference sequence). CDR3 length: 13 amino acids. The V end was cut by 11 bases, the J end by 0 bases, with 11 bases between.